A single T cell receptor beta chain is shown here with its context. V dropped 1 base and J dropped 3 bases, with 13 bases sitting between them. Germline V gene sequence: CDR1 SNHLY, CDR2 FYNNEI. This CDR3 has 15 residues. The data derive from a study of blood T cell repertoires in COVID-19. Study processing details: From reference gene primer amplification, estimates of nucleated cell counts were derived. Some clones are missing from TCRdb's copy, which holds only in-frame ones; the method was immunoSEQ multiplex PCR. From that table come the V and J calls and clone size; the DNA was used to work out D and trimming. The sample carries 150,000 to 200,000 clones, roughly 82% recorded once. In assigning cohorts, the study relied on participant-reported clinical history. Two negative PCRs, clearance, or symptom resolution had been documented for recovered Cohort 3 donors.

The sample was PBMCs or T cells enriched from blood (not recorded which). V and J are TRBV2 and TRBJ2-7, with D uncertain. This receptor was taken from a man aged 50-60 years who had recovered from COVID-19. The chain's CDR3 is CASSEDFSLSYEQYF. CDR3 bases: TGTGCCAGCAGTGAAGATTTCAGTTTAAGCTACGAGCAGTACTTC.